This paragraph reports one T cell receptor (beta chain). This clonotype was seen repeatedly, ten times or more. No antigen is known for it. Base quality data are lacking; no much larger clone is found one base away. This entry belongs to a study of spatial heterogeneity in lung cancer (dated by TCRdb to 2018 to 2020). Regarding the study in general: Samples were obtained from around 72 patients with early-stage, untreated non-small cell lung cancer from the lung TRACERx cohort. TCR repertoire features were related to nonsynonymous mutation counts determined by whole-exome sequencing of tumor tissue. More beta-chain than alpha-chain transcripts were consistently detected, likely reflecting higher beta-chain transcript abundance. Follow-up PBMC samples were sequenced whenever available, with the median time to follow-up being around 2 years after resection. At surgery, 200 to 250 tumor regions, 63 to 70 matched nontumor lung samples and 45 to 60 PBMC samples were TCR-sequenced for both alpha and beta chains. The study quantitatively compared TCR alpha and beta repertoires across multiple tumor regions, matched nontumor lung and blood in non-small cell lung cancer. In the raw uncorrected reads, each unique combination of TCR and UMI appeared more than ten times on average. Results and caveats for the whole study, not just this receptor: Ubiquitous expanded tumor TCRs were detected in blood more often at tumor resection than at routine follow-up. Additional single-cell paired TCR alpha and beta sequencing was considered necessary to confirm, at a functional level, the hypothesis that regional TCRs recognize regional mutations. Only roughly 13 patients were included in the comparisons of baseline and follow-up blood repertoires.

The library relied on 5' RACE. The instrument given in TCRdb is NextSeq 500. The TCR library protocol attached a unique molecular identifier to each TCR cDNA molecule to allow correction of PCR and sequencing errors. As for how the authors treated the data: TCR identification, UMI-based error correction and CDR3 extraction were all carried out with Decombinator tools. Expanded TCRs were defined as those above a frequency of 2 per 1,000, corresponding to the top 1% of the tumor frequency distribution. Renyi diversity was calculated using the R vegan package after each repertoire was subsampled 100 times to 5,000 TCRs. CDR3 similarity networks were constructed using string-kernel similarity of amino acid triplets, with links drawn between CDR3s whose pairwise similarity was above 0.82. Using fastp at Q25 and MiXCR, TCRdb reprocessed the public reads and kept productive beta chains. Each entry is one CDR3 protein sequence, shown with its most common DNA and genes. TCRdb's processing, not the authors', yielded these V and J calls. For this sample there are over 95,000 distinct CDR3 sequences; more than 10% appear just once. The ten largest account for around 24% of the sample.

Sample time point, as interpreted from the label and publication: blood at routine non-recurrence follow-up after resection. TCR sequencing used whole RNA extracted from tumor and nontumor lung tissue, or from cryopreserved PBMC samples, without cell sorting. A patient was chosen for TCR sequencing only when enough RNA was available from at least two tumor regions. V is shortened by 0 bases, J by 0 bases, and the region joining them spans 15 bases. Including the terminal cysteine and phenylalanine, the CDR3 comprises 17 residues. Only the CDR3 DNA is retained, 51 bases long and in frame from the first base. The CDR1 and CDR2 encoded by the germline V gene are SGHRS and YFSETQ.

Recombination joined TRBV5-1 with TRBJ1-2; the D gene is not confidently resolved. This specimen consisted of PBMCs, obtained at follow-up. The TCR originated in a female donor with early-stage non-small cell lung cancer. The DNA reads TGCGCCAGCAGCTTGGGTCAGCCAACCCGTTCTAACTATGGCTACACCTTC. It is translated as CASSLGQPTRSNYGYTF. Beyond the CDR3, the reference TRBV5-1 and TRBJ1-2 genes provide the residues; the full variable domain reads: KAGVTQTPRYLIKTRGQQVTLSCSPISGHRSVSWYQQTPGQGLQFLFEYFSETQRNKGNFPGRFSGRQFSNSRSEMNVSTLELGDSALYLCASSLGQPTRSNYGYTFGSGTRLTVV.